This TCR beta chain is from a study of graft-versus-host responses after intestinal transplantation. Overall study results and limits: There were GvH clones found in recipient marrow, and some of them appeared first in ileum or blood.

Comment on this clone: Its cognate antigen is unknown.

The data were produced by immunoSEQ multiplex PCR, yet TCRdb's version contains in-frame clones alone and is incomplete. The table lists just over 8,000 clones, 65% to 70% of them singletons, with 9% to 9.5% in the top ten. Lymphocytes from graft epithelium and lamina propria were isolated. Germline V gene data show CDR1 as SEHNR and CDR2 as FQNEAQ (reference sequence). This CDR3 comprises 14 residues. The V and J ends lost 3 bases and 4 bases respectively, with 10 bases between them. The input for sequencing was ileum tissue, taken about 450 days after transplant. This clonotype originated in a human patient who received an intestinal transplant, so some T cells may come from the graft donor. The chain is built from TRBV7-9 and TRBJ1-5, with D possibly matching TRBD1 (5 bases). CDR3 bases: TGTGCCAGCAGCTTCGGGGGTCGGAATCAGCCCCAGCATTTT. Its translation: CASSFGGRNQPQHF. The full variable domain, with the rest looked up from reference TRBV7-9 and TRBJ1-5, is DTGVSQNPRHKITKRGQNVTFRCDPISEHNRLYWYRQTLGQGPEFLTYFQNEAQLEKSRLLSDRFSAERPKGSFSTLEIQRTEQGDSAMYLCASSFGGRNQPQHFGDGTRLSIL.